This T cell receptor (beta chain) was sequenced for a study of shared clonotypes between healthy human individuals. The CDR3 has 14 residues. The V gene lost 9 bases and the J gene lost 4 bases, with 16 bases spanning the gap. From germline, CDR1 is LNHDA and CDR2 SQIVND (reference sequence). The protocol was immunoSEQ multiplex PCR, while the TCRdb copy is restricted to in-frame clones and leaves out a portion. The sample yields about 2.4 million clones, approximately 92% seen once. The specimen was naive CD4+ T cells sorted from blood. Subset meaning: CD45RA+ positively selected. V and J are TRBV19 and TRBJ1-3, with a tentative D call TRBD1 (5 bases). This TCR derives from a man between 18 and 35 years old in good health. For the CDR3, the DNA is TGTGCCAGCCTCACCCAGGGAGCGGGAAACACCATATATTTT. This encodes CASLTQGAGNTIYF.